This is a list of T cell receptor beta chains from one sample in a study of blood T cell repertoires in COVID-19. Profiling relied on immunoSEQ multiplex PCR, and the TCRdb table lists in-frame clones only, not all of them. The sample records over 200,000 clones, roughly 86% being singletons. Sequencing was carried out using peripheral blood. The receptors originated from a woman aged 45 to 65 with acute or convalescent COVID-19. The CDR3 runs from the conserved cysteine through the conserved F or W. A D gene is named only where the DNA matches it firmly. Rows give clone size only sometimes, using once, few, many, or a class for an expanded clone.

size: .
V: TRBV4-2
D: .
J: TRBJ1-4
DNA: TGTGCCAGCAGCCAAGATGCGGGTCCGTATGATGAAAAACTGTTTTTT
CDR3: CASSQDAGPYDEKLFF

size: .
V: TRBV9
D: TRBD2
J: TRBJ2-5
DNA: TGTGCCAGCAGCGGACGCGGTCTAGCGGGGTTCCAAGAGACCCAGTACTTC
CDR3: CASSGRGLAGFQETQYF

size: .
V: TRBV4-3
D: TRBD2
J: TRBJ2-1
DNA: TGCGCCAGCAGCCAAGAACTAGCGGGCTCCTACAATGAGCAGTTCTTC
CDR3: CASSQELAGSYNEQFF

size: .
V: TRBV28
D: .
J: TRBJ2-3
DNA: TGTGCCAGCAGTTCCCCCAGGGCCCCAGATACGCAGTATTTT
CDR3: CASSSPRAPDTQYF

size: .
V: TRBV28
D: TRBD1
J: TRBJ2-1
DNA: TGTGCCAGCAGTCCCGGACAGGGGAAAATGTATGAGCAGTTCTTC
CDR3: CASSPGQGKMYEQFF

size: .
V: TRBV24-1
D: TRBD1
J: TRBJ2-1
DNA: TGTGCCACCGGGGGACAGCTTAGCTCCTACAATGAGCAGTTCTTC
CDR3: CATGGQLSSYNEQFF

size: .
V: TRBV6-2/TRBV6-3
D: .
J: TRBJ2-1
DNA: TGTGCCAGCAGTTTCCAGGGAATTGCGAATGAGCAGTTCTTC
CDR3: CASSFQGIANEQFF

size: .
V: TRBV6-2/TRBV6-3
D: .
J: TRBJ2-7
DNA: TGTGCCAGCAGTTCCTTTTCCTACGAGCAGTACTTC
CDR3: CASSSFSYEQYF

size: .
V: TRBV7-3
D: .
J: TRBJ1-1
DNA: TGTGCCAGCAGACGGGAGCGGAACACTGAAGCTTTCTTT
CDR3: CASRRERNTEAFF

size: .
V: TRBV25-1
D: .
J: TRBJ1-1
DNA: TGTGCCAGCAGTGAAGGGGGCTCGGGTACTGAAGCTTTCTTT
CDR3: CASSEGGSGTEAFF

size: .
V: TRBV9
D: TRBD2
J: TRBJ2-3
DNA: TGTGCCAGCAGCCCTCGGACTAGCGGAAGCACAGATACGCAGTATTTT
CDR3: CASSPRTSGSTDTQYF

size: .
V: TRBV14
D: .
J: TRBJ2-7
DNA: TGTGCCAGCAGCCTAATGGGGGCCCCTTACGAGCAGTACTTC
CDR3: CASSLMGAPYEQYF

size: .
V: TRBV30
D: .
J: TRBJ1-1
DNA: TGTGCCTGGAGTCCTCAGGGGAACACTGAAGCTTTCTTT
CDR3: CAWSPQGNTEAFF

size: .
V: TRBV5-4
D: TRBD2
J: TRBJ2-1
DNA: TGTGCCAGCAGCGAAGGGACTAGCTCCTACAATGAGCAGTTCTTC
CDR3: CASSEGTSSYNEQFF

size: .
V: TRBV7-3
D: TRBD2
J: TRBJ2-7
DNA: TGTGCCAGCAGCTTAATGCTGCGGGGGGAGCAGTACTTC
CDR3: CASSLMLRGEQYF

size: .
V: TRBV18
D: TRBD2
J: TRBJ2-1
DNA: TGTGCCAGCTCACGGGGACTAGCGGACAATGAGCAGTTCTTC
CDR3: CASSRGLADNEQFF

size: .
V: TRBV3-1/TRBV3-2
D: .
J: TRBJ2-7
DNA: TGTGCCAGCAGCCACCCCCGGGAAGGTTACGAGCAGTACTTC
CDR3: CASSHPREGYEQYF

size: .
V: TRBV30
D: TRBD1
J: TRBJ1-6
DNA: TGTGCCTGGAACCTAGAGGGACAGGGCTATAATTCACCCCTCCACTTT
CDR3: CAWNLEGQGYNSPLHF

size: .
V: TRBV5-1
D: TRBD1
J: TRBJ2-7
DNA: TGCGCCAGCAGCTTGGGCCTCAGGGGGGAGCAGTACTTC
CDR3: CASSLGLRGEQYF

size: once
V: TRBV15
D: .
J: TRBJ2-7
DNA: TGTGCCACCAGCAGAGGGCCAACCTACGAGCAGTACTTC
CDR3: CATSRGPTYEQYF

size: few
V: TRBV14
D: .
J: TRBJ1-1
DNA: TGTGCCAGCAGCCGGCGTCAAACCGGGGGGCTGAACACTGAAGCTTTCTTT
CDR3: CASSRRQTGGLNTEAFF

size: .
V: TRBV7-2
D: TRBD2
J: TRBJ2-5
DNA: TGTGCCAGCAGCGGGGCGAGCGGGAGGGAGGAGACCCAGTACTTC
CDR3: CASSGASGREETQYF

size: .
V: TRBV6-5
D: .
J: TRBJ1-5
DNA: TGTGCCAGCAGTTACGGGGGGATGGGTAATCAGCCCCAGCATTTT
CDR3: CASSYGGMGNQPQHF

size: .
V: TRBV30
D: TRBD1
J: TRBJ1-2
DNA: TGTGCCTGGAGCCTACAGGGGGCTAAGTACTATGGCTACACCTTC
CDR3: CAWSLQGAKYYGYTF

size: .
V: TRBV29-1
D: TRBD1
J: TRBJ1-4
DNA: TGCAGCGTTGTAGACAGGGCTGATGAAAAACTGTTTTTT
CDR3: CSVVDRADEKLFF

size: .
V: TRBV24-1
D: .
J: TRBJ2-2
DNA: TGTGCCACCAGTGCTCGGGCCGGGGAGCTGTTTTTT
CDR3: CATSARAGELFF

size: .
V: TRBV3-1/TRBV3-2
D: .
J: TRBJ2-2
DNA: TGTGCCAGCAGCCAACAGGGGAGCACCGGGGAGCTGTTTTTT
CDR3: CASSQQGSTGELFF

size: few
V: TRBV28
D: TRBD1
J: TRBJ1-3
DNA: TGTGCCAGCAGTTTAATGGACAGGGCACTCGGAAACACCATATATTTT
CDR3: CASSLMDRALGNTIYF

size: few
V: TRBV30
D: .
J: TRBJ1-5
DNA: TGTGCCTGGACAGGGACTTTCGGTCAGCCCCAGCATTTT
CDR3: CAWTGTFGQPQHF

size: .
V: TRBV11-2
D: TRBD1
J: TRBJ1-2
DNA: TGTGCCAGCAGCCCCAGGGGGCCTAACTATGGCTACACCTTC
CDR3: CASSPRGPNYGYTF

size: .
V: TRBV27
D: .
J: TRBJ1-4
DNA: TGTGCCAGCAGGTCCGGACAGCCAACTAATGAAAAACTGTTTTTT
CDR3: CASRSGQPTNEKLFF

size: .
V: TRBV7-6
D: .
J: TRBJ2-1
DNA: TGTGCCAGCAGCTTAGCCGACAGGTCTAATGAGCAGTTCTTC
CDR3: CASSLADRSNEQFF

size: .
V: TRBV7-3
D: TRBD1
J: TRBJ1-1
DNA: TGTGCCAGCAGCTTAACACCGACAGGGAAGAACACTGAAGCTTTCTTT
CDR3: CASSLTPTGKNTEAFF

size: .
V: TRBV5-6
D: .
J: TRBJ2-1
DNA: TGTGCCAGCAACCGGCGGCCATACAATGAGCAGTTCTTC
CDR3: CASNRRPYNEQFF

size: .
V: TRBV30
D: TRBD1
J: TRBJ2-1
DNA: TGTGCCTGGAGTGCTCAGGGGGCAAACAATGAGCAGTTCTTC
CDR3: CAWSAQGANNEQFF

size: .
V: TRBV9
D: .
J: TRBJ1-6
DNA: TGTGCCAGCAGCGTAGGTCCCCCGGCAGGGAACTCACCCCTCCACTTT
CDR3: CASSVGPPAGNSPLHF

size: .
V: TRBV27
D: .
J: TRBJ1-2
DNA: TGTGCCAGCAGTTTATCGATGGCATCCACCCCCTATGGCTACACCTTC
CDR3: CASSLSMASTPYGYTF

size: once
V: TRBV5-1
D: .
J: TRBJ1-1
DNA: TGCGCCAGCAGCGTGACAGCGATTAGTTCTGAAGCTTTCTTT
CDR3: CASSVTAISSEAFF

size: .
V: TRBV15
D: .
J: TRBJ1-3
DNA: TGTGCCACCAGCAGGGACCGGACAGAGTTCGGAAACACCATATATTTT
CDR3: CATSRDRTEFGNTIYF

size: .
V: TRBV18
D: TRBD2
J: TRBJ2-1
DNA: TGTGCCAGCTCACCAACTAGCGGGAGCGTTGTGAATGAGCAGTTCTTC
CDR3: CASSPTSGSVVNEQFF

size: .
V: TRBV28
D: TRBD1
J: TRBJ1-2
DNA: TGTGCCAGCAGAGACAGGGGAAACTATGGCTACACCTTC
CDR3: CASRDRGNYGYTF

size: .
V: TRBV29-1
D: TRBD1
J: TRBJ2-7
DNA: TGCAGCGTTGGGACAGGGAGGAACGAGCAGTACTTC
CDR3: CSVGTGRNEQYF

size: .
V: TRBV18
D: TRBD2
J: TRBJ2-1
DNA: TGTGCCAGCTCACATCAAACATCGGGACTAGCGGGAGGGTACAATGAGCAGTTCTTC
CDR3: CASSHQTSGLAGGYNEQFF

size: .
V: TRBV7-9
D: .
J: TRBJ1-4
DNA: TGTGCCAGCAGCCCTACGACAGTGAGTGAAAAACTGTTTTTT
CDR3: CASSPTTVSEKLFF

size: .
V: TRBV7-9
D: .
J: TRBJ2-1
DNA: TGTGCCAGCAGCTTAGGGACTATCAGAAAAACCGGCTCCTACAATGAGCAGTTCTTC
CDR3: CASSLGTIRKTGSYNEQFF

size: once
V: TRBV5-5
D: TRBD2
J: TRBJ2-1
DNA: TGTGCCAGCAGCTTGGGACTAGCGGGAGTATTGAATGAGCAGTTCTTC
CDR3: CASSLGLAGVLNEQFF

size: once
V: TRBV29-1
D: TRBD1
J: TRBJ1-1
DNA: TGCAGCGCCCTGGACAGGATGGCCACTGAAGCTTTCTTT
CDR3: CSALDRMATEAFF

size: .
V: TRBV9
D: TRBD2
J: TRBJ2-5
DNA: TGTGCCAGCAGCGTCAGCGGGAGGGGTTACCAAGAGACCCAGTACTTC
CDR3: CASSVSGRGYQETQYF

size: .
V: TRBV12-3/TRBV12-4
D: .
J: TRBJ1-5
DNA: TGTGCCAGCAGCCTAGGGGAGCCCCAGCATTTT
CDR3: CASSLGEPQHF

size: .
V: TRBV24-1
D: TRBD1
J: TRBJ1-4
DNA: TGTGCCACCAGTTCAGCGGGACAGGGCCAAAAACTGTTTTTT
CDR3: CATSSAGQGQKLFF

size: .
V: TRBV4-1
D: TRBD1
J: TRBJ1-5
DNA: TGCGCCAGCAGCCCCCAGGGGGGTTCCCATCAGCCCCAGCATTTT
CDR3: CASSPQGGSHQPQHF

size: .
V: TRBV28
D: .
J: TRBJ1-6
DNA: TGTGCCAGCAGTGACATTATGACAGTCTCCTATAATTCACCCCTCCACTTT
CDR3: CASSDIMTVSYNSPLHF

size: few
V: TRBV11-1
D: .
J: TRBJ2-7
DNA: TGTGCCAGCAGCCCACAGGGAGGGGAGCAGTACTTC
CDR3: CASSPQGGEQYF

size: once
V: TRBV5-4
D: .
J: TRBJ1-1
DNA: TGTGCCAGCAGGGCGAACACTGAAGCTTTCTTT
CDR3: CASRANTEAFF

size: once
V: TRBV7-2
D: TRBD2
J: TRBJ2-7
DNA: TGTGCCAGCAGCCCGGGACTAGCGTCCTACGAGCAGTACTTC
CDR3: CASSPGLASYEQYF

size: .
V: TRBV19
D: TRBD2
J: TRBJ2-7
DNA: TGTGCCAGTAGTATCCGTCGGACTAGCTCCGAGCAGTACTTC
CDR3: CASSIRRTSSEQYF

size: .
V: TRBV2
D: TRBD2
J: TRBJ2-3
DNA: TGTGCCAGCAGCCCGGGGGGGACAGATACGCAGTATTTT
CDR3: CASSPGGTDTQYF

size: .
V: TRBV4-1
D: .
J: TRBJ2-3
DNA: TGCGCCAGCAGTTCAGGAGGCAGCACAGATACGCAGTATTTT
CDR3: CASSSGGSTDTQYF

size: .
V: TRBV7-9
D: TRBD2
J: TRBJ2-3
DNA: TGTGCCAGCAGCTTGGTGACTAGCGGGAGCTCCGCAGATACGCAGTATTTT
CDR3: CASSLVTSGSSADTQYF

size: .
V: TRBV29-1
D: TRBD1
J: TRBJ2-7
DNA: TGCAGCGGGTCATACAGGGGGCATTCCGAGCAGTACTTC
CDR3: CSGSYRGHSEQYF